This TCR beta chain came from a study (dated by TCRdb to 2015 to 2016). Libraries were constructed by RT-PCR. TCRdb names Illumina MiSeq as the instrument used. Starting from the raw public reads, TCRdb applied fastp trimming at Q25, assembled clones with MiXCR and retained in-frame beta chains. Rows with a matching CDR3 protein are joined into one entry that keeps the most common DNA and genes. Counted in this sample were about 680,000 distinct CDR3 sequences; approximately 14% of them appeared once. The ten largest clones add up to 3.6% of the sample. Its CDR3 holds 14 amino acids, cysteine through phenylalanine. CDR3 DNA only is kept here, 42 bases in frame from base 1. V has 10 bases trimmed and J has 5 bases trimmed; junction bases matching no gene number 12. From the germline V gene, CDR1 is ENHRY and CDR2 is SYGVKD. This clonotype appeared many times. The specificity of this receptor is unknown. No base quality information exists; no much larger clone differs at one position.

The rearrangement joined TRBV10-3 to TRBJ1-1, with TRBD1 matching 8 junction bases. This TCR was recovered from a female donor in good health, serving as a healthy control. The source material was memory CD4+ T cells from blood. The CDR3 region has the sequence CATVSTGDGTEAFF. Read as DNA, the sequence is TGTGCCACCGTATCGACAGGGGACGGTACTGAAGCTTTCTTT.